The 12 T cell receptor beta chains below were found in one sample sequenced in a study of blood T cell repertoires in COVID-19. The method was immunoSEQ multiplex PCR; TCRdb's version includes in-frame clones alone and lacks a portion of them. The table includes over 300,000 clones, 65% to 90% detected once. The sample consisted of peripheral blood. These receptors all stem from a human donor in a cohort sampled during active COVID-19.

The genes are TRBV10-2 and TRBJ2-2; D gene uncertain. The V and J ends lost 3 bases and 0 bases respectively, with 11 bases between them. Germline V lookup: CDR1 WSHSY, CDR2 SAAADI. The CDR3 length is 16 residues. CDR3 residues: CASSETWQANTGELFF. The CDR3 coding sequence is TGCGCCAGCAGTGAAACCTGGCAGGCGAACACCGGGGAGCTGTTTTTT.

The chain couples TRBV14 to TRBJ2-7; no reliable D call. The CDR3 covers 13 residues. Germline V CDR1 and CDR2: SGHDN, FVKESK. Deletions cut 2 bases from V and 0 bases from J, with 5 bases between. DNA of the CDR3: TGTGCCAGCAGCCAACGGAGCTCCTACGAGCAGTACTTC. Translation gives CASSQRSSYEQYF.

The CDR3 nucleotides read TGTGCCAGTAGTATAAAGGGAGGAGGAGATTCACCCCTCCACTTT. It specifies CASSIKGGGDSPLHF. The genes are TRBV19 and TRBJ1-6; D ambiguous. CDR1 and CDR2 (germline): LNHDA, SQIVND (reference sequence). The germline V and J ends were trimmed by 2 bases and 8 bases, with 13 bases remaining between them. The CDR3 totals 15 residues.

CDR3 in amino acids: CASSPSTEAFF. In DNA, the CDR3 is TGTGCCAGCAGCCCGAGCACTGAAGCTTTCTTT. The chain links TRBV7-9 to TRBJ1-1; D not certain. This CDR3 is 11 amino acids long. Trimming left V 5 bases short and J 4 bases short, with 5 bases between. Germline CDR1 and CDR2: SEHNR and FQNEAQ (reference sequence).

The chain has TRBV18 and TRBJ1-3; D is unclear. The V and J ends lost 3 bases and 2 bases respectively, with 20 bases between them. Germline V gene sequence: CDR1 KGHSH, CDR2 LQKENI. The CDR3 sequence is 18 residues long. CDR3 sequence: CASSPQPHKVSTGNTIYF. The CDR3 nucleotides are TGTGCCAGCTCACCTCAACCCCACAAAGTTTCGACTGGAAACACCATATATTTT. Filled out from reference TRBV18 and TRBJ1-3, the complete variable domain reads NAGVMQNPRHLVRRRGQEARLRCSPMKGHSHVYWYRQLPEEGLKFMVYLQKENIIDESGMPKERFSAEFPKEGPSILRIQQVVRGDSAAYFCASSPQPHKVSTGNTIYFGEGSWLTVV.

This clone is a singleton in its sample. The V gene is TRBV28, the J gene TRBJ1-2; no clear D. Between the trimmed V and J ends, which lost 3 bases and 8 bases, there was a span of 13 bases. The CDR3 spans 13 residues. Looked up from germline, CDR1 is MDHEN and CDR2 is SYDVKM. The CDR3 DNA is TGTGCCAGCAGTTTCCCTCGACGGGGAGGCTACACCTTC. This codes for CASSFPRRGGYTF.

The V gene is TRBV3-1 (or the pseudogene TRBV3-2), the J gene TRBJ2-7; perhaps TRBD1 as D (5 bases). The V gene lost 2 bases and the J gene lost 2 bases, with 13 bases spanning the gap. From germline, CDR1 is LGHDT and CDR2 YNNKEL (reference sequence). The CDR3 runs 15 residues. CDR3 sequence reads: CASSQSRQPTYEQYF. The DNA for the CDR3 is TGTGCCAGCAGCCAATCTCGACAGCCGACCTACGAGCAGTACTTC.

The chain has TRBV14 and TRBJ1-1; TRBD1 matches at 12 bases. Germline V gives CDR1 SGHDN, CDR2 FVKESK. Trimming removed 1 base from V and 12 bases from J; junction bases left unmatched: 6. CDR3 size: 14 residues. The CDR3 region is CASSQVLGQGASFF. In DNA form, the CDR3 reads TGTGCCAGCAGCCAAGTTCTGGGACAGGGGGCATCTTTCTTT. The full variable domain, completed using reference TRBV14 and TRBJ1-1, is EAGVTQFPSHSVIEKGQTVTLRCDPISGHDNLYWYRRVMGKEIKFLLHFVKESKQDESGMPNNRFLAERTGGTYSTLKVQPAELEDSGVYFCASSQVLGQGASFFGQGTRLTVV.

The chain carries TRBV12-5 and TRBJ1-1, with a possible D match to TRBD1 (5 bases). Trimming stripped 1 base from V and 11 bases from J, with 5 bases between. Germline V CDR1 and CDR2: LGHNT, FRNRAP. The CDR3 is 10 amino acids. The CDR3 loop is CASGLGGAFF. CDR3 bases: TGTGCTAGTGGTTTGGGGGGCGCTTTCTTT.

This clone was picked up one time. The junction shows a germline mismatch at one end, possibly a read error. V is TRBV4-1 and J is TRBJ1-3; 10 nucleotides agree with TRBD1. Germline V lookup: CDR1 MGHRA, CDR2 YSYEKL. This CDR3 is 16 amino acids long. The chain's CDR3 is CASSHIGRDRGTTIYF. CDR3 in DNA: TGCGCCAGCAGCCATATCGGTCGGGACAGGGGAACCACCATATATTTT.

The chain uses TRBV6-5 and TRBJ1-4, with 7 bases lining up with TRBD1. Germline V CDR1 and CDR2: MNHEY, SVGAGI. Unmatched junction bases numbered 8, after V lost 6 bases and J lost 4 bases. This CDR3 spans 15 amino acids. The CDR3 DNA is TGTGCCAGCAGATCCCTGACAGGGTATAATGAAAAACTGTTTTTT. Translation gives CASRSLTGYNEKLFF.

This clone was counted once. This sequence joins TRBV7-9 and TRBJ2-3; weak D call: TRBD2 (6 bases). The CDR3 sequence is 15 residues long. Trimming took off 11 bases at V and 1 base at J, with 19 bases between the two ends. Germline V CDR1 and CDR2: SEHNR, FQNEAQ (reference sequence). CDR3 DNA: TGTGCCCTAGATAGCGGCGCGGGCGGCACAGATACGCAGTATTTT. This gives the protein CALDSGAGGTDTQYF.